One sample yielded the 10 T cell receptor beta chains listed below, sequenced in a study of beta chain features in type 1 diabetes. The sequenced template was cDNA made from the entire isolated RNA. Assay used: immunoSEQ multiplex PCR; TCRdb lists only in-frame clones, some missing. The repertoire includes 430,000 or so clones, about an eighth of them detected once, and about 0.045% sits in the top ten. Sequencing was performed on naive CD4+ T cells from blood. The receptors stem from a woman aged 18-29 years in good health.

Here the CDR3 reads CASRSGNQPQHF. CDR3 in DNA: TGTGCCAGCAGGTCGGGCAATCAGCCCCAGCATTTT. The chain uses TRBV28 and TRBJ1-5, with D unresolved. The CDR3 has 12 residues. In germline, CDR1 is MDHEN, CDR2 SYDVKM. V was clipped by 6 bases and J by 2 bases, with 5 bases between them.

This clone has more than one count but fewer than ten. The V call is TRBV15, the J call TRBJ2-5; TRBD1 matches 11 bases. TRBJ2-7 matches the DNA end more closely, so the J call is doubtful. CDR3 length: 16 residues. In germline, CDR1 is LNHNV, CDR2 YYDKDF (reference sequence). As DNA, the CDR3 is TGTGCCACCAGCAGGAAAAGTGGGACAGGGGGTCACGAGCAGTACTTC. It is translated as CATSRKSGTGGHEQYF.

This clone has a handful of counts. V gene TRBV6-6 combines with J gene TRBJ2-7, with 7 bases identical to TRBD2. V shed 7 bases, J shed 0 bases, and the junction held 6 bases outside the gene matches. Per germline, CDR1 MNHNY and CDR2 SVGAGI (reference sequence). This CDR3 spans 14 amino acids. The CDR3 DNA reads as TGTGCCAGCAAGCGGGACGGCAGCTCCTACGAGCAGTACGTC. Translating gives CASKRDGSSYEQYV.

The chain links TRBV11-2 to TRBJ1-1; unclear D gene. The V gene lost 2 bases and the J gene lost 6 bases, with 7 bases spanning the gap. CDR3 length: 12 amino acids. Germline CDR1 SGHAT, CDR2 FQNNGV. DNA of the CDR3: TGTGCCAGCAGCTTACCCTACCCTGAAGCTTTCTTT. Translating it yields CASSLPYPEAFF.

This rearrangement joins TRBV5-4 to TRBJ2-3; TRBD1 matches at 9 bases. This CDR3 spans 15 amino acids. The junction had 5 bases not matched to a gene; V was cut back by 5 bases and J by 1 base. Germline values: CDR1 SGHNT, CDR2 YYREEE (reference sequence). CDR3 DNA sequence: TGTGCCAGCAGTCGGAGGACAGGGGGCACAGATACGCAGTATTTT. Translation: CASSRRTGGTDTQYF.

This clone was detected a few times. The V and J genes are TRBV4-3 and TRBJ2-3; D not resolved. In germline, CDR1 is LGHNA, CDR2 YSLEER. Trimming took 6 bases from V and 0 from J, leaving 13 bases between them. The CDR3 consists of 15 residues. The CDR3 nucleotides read TGCGCCAGCAGGGACGGCTTATCTAGCACAGATACGCAGTATTTT. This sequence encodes CASRDGLSSTDTQYF.

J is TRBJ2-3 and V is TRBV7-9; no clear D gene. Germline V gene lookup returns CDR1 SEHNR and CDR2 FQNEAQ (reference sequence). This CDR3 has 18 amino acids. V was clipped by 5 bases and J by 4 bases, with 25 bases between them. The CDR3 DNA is TGTGCCAGCAGCCGGGCGCTTGATCTGGCCTTTGCGGCAGATACGCAGTATTTT. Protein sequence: CASSRALDLAFAADTQYF.

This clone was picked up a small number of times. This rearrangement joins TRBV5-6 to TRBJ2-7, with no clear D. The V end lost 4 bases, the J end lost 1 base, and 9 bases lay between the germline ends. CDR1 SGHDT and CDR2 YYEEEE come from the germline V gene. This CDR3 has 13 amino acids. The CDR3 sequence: CASSLIDSYEQYF. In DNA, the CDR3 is TGTGCCAGCAGCCTCATCGATTCCTACGAGCAGTACTTC.

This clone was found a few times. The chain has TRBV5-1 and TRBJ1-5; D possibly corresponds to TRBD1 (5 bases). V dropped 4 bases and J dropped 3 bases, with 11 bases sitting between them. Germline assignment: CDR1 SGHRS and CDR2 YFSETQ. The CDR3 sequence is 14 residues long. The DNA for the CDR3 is TGCGCCAGCAGCCAGGGAGGACTCAATCAGCCCCAGCATTTT. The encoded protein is CASSQGGLNQPQHF. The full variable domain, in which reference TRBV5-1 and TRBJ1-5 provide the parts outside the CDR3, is KAGVTQTPRYLIKTRGQQVTLSCSPISGHRSVSWYQQTPGQGLQFLFEYFSETQRNKGNFPGRFSGRQFSNSRSEMNVSTLELGDSALYLCASSQGGLNQPQHFGDGTRLSIL.

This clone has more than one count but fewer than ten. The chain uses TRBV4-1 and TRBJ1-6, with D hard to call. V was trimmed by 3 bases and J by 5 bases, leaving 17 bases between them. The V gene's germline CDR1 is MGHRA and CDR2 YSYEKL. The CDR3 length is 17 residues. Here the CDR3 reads CASSQVSGGRNNSPLHF. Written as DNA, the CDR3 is TGCGCCAGCAGCCAGGTATCGGGAGGGAGAAATAATTCACCCCTCCACTTT.